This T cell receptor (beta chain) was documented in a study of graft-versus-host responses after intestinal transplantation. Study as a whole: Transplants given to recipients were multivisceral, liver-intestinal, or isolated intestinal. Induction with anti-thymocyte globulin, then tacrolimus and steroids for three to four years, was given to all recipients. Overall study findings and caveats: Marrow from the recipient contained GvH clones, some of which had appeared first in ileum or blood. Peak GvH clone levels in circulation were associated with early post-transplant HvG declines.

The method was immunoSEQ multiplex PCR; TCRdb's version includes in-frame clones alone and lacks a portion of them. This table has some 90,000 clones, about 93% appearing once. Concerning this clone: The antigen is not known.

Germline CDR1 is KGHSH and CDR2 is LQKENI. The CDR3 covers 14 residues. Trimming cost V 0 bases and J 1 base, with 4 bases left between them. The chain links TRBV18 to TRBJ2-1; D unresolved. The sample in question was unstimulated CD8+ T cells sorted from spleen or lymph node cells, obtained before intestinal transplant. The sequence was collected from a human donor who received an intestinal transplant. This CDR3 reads CASSPPNSYNEQFF. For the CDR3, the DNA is TGTGCCAGCTCACCACCGAATTCCTACAATGAGCAGTTCTTC.